One and the same sample provided the 21 T cell receptor beta chains below, sequenced in a study of CD8+CD57+ T cells in acquired aplastic anemia. Patients chosen for sequencing had shown CD8+CD57+ cell expansion by flow cytometry. Investigators profiled TCR beta VDJ and CDR3 from genomic DNA template. Each CDR3 protein gets one entry after TCRdb re-called the reads with MiXCR. The table shows some 200,000 distinct CDR3 sequences, with over 40% occurring only once. The source material was sorted CD4+, CD8+, or CD8+CD57+ T cells (not recorded which) from PBMCs. These receptors were obtained from a human donor with aplastic anemia.

This clonotype was counted only a few times. The V call is TRBV2, the J call TRBJ2-3; 7 bases line up with TRBD2. The germline V gene encodes CDR1 SNHLY and CDR2 FYNNEI. The CDR3 has 13 amino acids. V trimming: 8 bases; J trimming: 1 base; junction bases outside the gene matches: 3. The CDR3 loop reads CASDTSGTDTQYF. In nucleotides, the CDR3 is TGTGCCAGCGACACTAGCGGCACAGATACGCAGTATTTT. The variable domain in full, with the rest retrieved from reference TRBV2 and TRBJ2-3, is EPEVTQTPSHQVTQMGQEVILRCVPISNHLYFYWYRQILGQKVEFLVSFYNNEISEKSEIFDDQFSVERPDGSNFTLKIRSTKLEDSAMYFCASDTSGTDTQYFGPGTRLTVL.

The V gene is TRBV5-1, the J gene TRBJ1-1; 7 bases fit TRBD1. Trimming took 4 bases from V and 3 from J; bases not matched to a gene: 6. Germline values: CDR1 SGHRS, CDR2 YFSETQ. There are 14 residues in the CDR3. The chain's CDR3 is CASSVSTGDTEAFF. CDR3 DNA: TGCGCCAGCAGCGTGTCTACAGGGGACACTGAAGCTTTCTTT.

This CDR3 is CASSLDRDQPQHF. CDR3 DNA sequence: TGTGCCAGCAGCCTGGACAGGGACCAGCCCCAGCATTTT. J is TRBJ1-5 and V is TRBV7-9; TRBD1 agrees at 8 bases. The V gene end was trimmed by 5 bases and the J gene end by 7 bases; junction bases not matched to a gene: 4. The CDR3 totals 13 residues. Germline V CDR1 and CDR2: SEHNR, FQNEAQ (reference sequence).

V and J are TRBV10-1 and TRBJ2-2; TRBD2 agrees at 11 bases. Germline V gene sequence: CDR1 WNHNN, CDR2 SYGVQD (reference sequence). The CDR3 loop spans 18 amino acids. The J segment lost 3 bases and the V segment lost 6 bases, leaving 12 bases of the junction unmatched. DNA for the CDR3: TGCGCCAGCAGGGTAGCGGGGGGGCCTTGCGGGGACACCGGGGAGCTGTTTTTT. Its protein product is CASRVAGGPCGDTGELFF.

The chain joins TRBV10-2 to TRBJ1-2; 7 nucleotides line up with TRBD1. The trim removed 6 bases at V and 3 bases at J, leaving 4 bases unmatched. The length of the CDR3 is 13 residues. CDR1 WSHSY and CDR2 SAAADI come from the germline V gene. DNA of the CDR3: TGCGCCAGCAGGAGGGACAGAGACTATGGCTACACCTTC. This gives the protein CASRRDRDYGYTF.

The J gene is TRBJ1-1, the V gene TRBV29-1, with D hard to call. Deletions cut 7 bases from V and 0 bases from J, with 15 bases between. Germline V gene sequence: CDR1 SQVTM, CDR2 ANQGSEA. This CDR3 contains 14 residues. The CDR3 spells CSATYAAVNTEAFF. The DNA of the CDR3 is TGCAGCGCGACCTACGCAGCGGTGAACACTGAAGCTTTCTTT.

This clonotype was detected many times. This chain uses TRBV20-1 with TRBJ2-1, with 14 nucleotides matching TRBD2. The germline CDR1 and CDR2 sequences are DFQATT and SNEGSKA (reference sequence). V dropped 5 bases and J dropped 5; count of bases not matched to a gene: 5. This CDR3 comprises 15 residues. Here the CDR3 reads CSARTSGGHNNEQFF. CDR3 DNA: TGCAGTGCTCGGACTAGCGGGGGGCACAACAATGAGCAGTTCTTC.

In DNA form, the CDR3 reads TGTGCCACCAGTGCGACAGGGAGCTCTGGAAACACCATATATTTT. The encoded protein is CATSATGSSGNTIYF. J is TRBJ1-3 and V is TRBV24-1, with 7 bases matching TRBD1. The CDR3 is 15 amino acids. Germline V gene sequence: CDR1 KGHDR, CDR2 SFDVKD. Losses at the gene ends were 5 bases for V and 0 bases for J; bases not matched to a gene: 3.

The sample holds many counts of this clonotype. The rearrangement uses TRBV24-1 and TRBJ1-2, with D unclear. From germline, CDR1 is KGHDR and CDR2 SFDVKD. Trimming took 9 bases from V and 0 from J, leaving 10 bases between them. There are 13 residues in the CDR3. The CDR3 nucleotides read TGTGCCACCGGCCTATGGACTAACTATGGCTACACCTTC. As protein: CATGLWTNYGYTF.

The chain has TRBV9 and TRBJ2-3; the D gene is possibly TRBD2 (5 bases). In germline, CDR1 is SGDLS, CDR2 YYNGEE. The CDR3 sequence is 14 residues long. Trimming took 0 bases from V and 6 from J, leaving 11 bases between them. The CDR3 sequence is CASSVGAAPDTQYF. In nucleotides, the CDR3 is TGTGCCAGCAGCGTAGGAGCGGCCCCCGATACGCAGTATTTT. Based on the CDR3 plus reference TRBV9 and TRBJ2-3, the full variable domain is DSGVTQTPKHLITATGQRVTLRCSPRSGDLSVYWYQQSLDQGLQFLIQYYNGEERAKGNILERFSAQQFPDLHSELNLSSLELGDSALYFCASSVGAAPDTQYFGPGTRLTVL.

This clonotype was observed a few times. A much larger clone differs from this one at a single base, so this may be a read error. The V and J genes are TRBV7-2 and TRBJ1-2, with D unclear. V was shortened by 0 bases and J by 4 bases, with 6 bases between the two germline ends. The CDR3 is 13 residues long. Germline V gene data show CDR1 as SGHTA and CDR2 as FQGNSA. The CDR3 here is CASSLARGYGYTF. CDR3 DNA sequence: TGTGCCAGCAGCTTAGCCAGAGGCTATGGCTACACCTTC.

The chain combines TRBV19 with TRBJ1-5; D not resolved. V was cut by 2 bases and J by 3 bases, with 5 bases left in between. Looked up from germline, CDR1 is LNHDA and CDR2 is SQIVND (reference sequence). CDR3 length equals 13 residues. The CDR3 bases are TGTGCCAGTAGTATACGGCTCAATCAGCCCCAGCATTTT. This encodes CASSIRLNQPQHF.

This clonotype occurred many times. The chain employs TRBV6-1 and TRBJ2-7; D not certain. This CDR3 has 14 amino acids. V lost 6 bases to trimming and J lost 2 bases, with 14 bases between them. Germline assignment: CDR1 MNHNS and CDR2 SASEGT. CDR3 nucleotide sequence: TGTGCCAGCAGGGTAGGACCGCAGGCCTACGAGCAGTACTTC. Translating gives CASRVGPQAYEQYF.

Note on this clonotype: Relative to the germline gene, one junction end is altered; a read error may explain this. The rearrangement links TRBV7-9 to TRBJ2-7, with 11 bases fitting TRBD1. The V gene's germline CDR1 is SEHNR and CDR2 FQNEAQ (reference sequence). The CDR3 is made up of 13 amino acids. The CDR3 nucleotides are TGCGCCAGCAGCTTGGACAGGGGGCGCGAGCAGTACTTC. Its protein product is CASSLDRGREQYF. The full variable domain, rest sourced from reference TRBV7-9 and TRBJ2-7, is DTGVSQNPRHKITKRGQNVTFRCDPISEHNRLYWYRQTLGQGPEFLTYFQNEAQLEKSRLLSDRFSAERPKGSFSTLEIQRTEQGDSAMYLCASSLDRGREQYFGPGTRLTVT.

The chain uses TRBV7-6 and TRBJ1-2, with D hard to call. The CDR3 has 11 residues. Germline V CDR1 and CDR2: SGHVS, FNYEAQ. Between the trimmed V and J ends, which lost 4 bases and 7 bases, there was a span of 7 bases. This chain's CDR3 is CASSYTGGYTF. The CDR3 DNA sequence: TGTGCCAGCAGCTACACTGGTGGCTACACCTTC.

In this sample, this clonotype turned up a few times. A junction boundary mismatches the germline segment, possibly from a read error. This chain joins TRBV15 and TRBJ2-5; 12 positions agree with TRBD1. Germline V lookup: CDR1 LNHNV, CDR2 YYDKDF (reference sequence). The CDR3 runs 14 residues. In nucleotides, the CDR3 is TGTGCCACCAGCGAAGGGACAGGGGGCGCCCACAAAAACTTC. Protein product: CATSEGTGGAHKNF.

This clonotype appeared many times. The chain combines TRBV5-1 with TRBJ2-7; TRBD1 aligns across 9 bases. With 4 bases clipped from V and 0 bases from J, the junction kept 5 bases outside the gene matches. From germline, CDR1 is SGHRS and CDR2 YFSETQ. This CDR3 has 15 residues. CDR3 loop: CASSGGTGRSYEQYF. The CDR3 nucleotides read TGCGCCAGCAGCGGGGGGACAGGGCGCTCCTACGAGCAGTACTTC.

The J gene is TRBJ1-1, the V gene TRBV7-2; D may be TRBD1 (5 bases). Trimming shortened V by 4 bases and J by 3 bases, and 9 bases separated the two germline ends. In germline, CDR1 is SGHTA, CDR2 FQGNSA. The CDR3 spans 13 residues. CDR3 coding DNA: TGTGCCAGCAGCTCTTCGGGGGACACTGAAGCTTTCTTT. Encoded protein: CASSSSGDTEAFF.

This sequence joins TRBV7-9 and TRBJ1-1; 9 bases map to TRBD1. The CDR3 is 15 residues long. Germline V gene lookup returns CDR1 SEHNR and CDR2 FQNEAQ (reference sequence). V was clipped by 10 bases and J by 4 bases; unmatched bases: 13. This CDR3 reads CATLGGETGGTEAFF. CDR3 nucleotides: TGTGCCACCCTGGGGGGCGAGACAGGGGGCACTGAAGCTTTCTTT.

The chain couples TRBV25-1 to TRBJ1-1; D unresolved. The CDR3 is made up of 12 amino acids. Trimming shortened V by 8 bases and J by 1 base, and 8 bases separated the two germline ends. Germline V gene data show CDR1 as MGHDK and CDR2 as SYGVNS. The CDR3: CASGPRNTEAFF. The CDR3 DNA is TGTGCCAGCGGTCCCAGGAACACTGAAGCTTTCTTT.

At least ten counts were recorded for this clonotype. V and J are TRBV9 and TRBJ2-2; 8 nucleotides agree with TRBD2. With V trimmed by 4 bases and J by 6 bases, 5 bases remained unmatched. This CDR3 has 14 amino acids. Germline V gene data show CDR1 as SGDLS and CDR2 as YYNGEE. Written as DNA, the CDR3 is TGTGCCAGCAGCCCTCGGACTAGCTCCGGGGAGCTGTTTTTT. Its translation: CASSPRTSSGELFF.